The clone carrying this T cell receptor beta chain was detected a few times. The antigen remains unidentified. This CDR3 has 14 amino acids. Germline loops: CDR1 SGHTA, CDR2 FQGNSA. Trimming took off 4 bases at V and 4 bases at J, with 12 bases between the two ends. This sample was included in a study of beta chain features in type 1 diabetes. The study, taken as a whole, reports: Healthy donors had naive, central memory and Treg TCRB repertoires that appeared less similar than those seen among patients. Junctions at VDJ sites from type 1 diabetes patients had fewer insertions and more deletions. When Type 1 diabetes patients were examined, their TCRB CDR3s proved moderately but significantly shorter in all four CD4+ subsets.

What was sequenced were expressed TCRB transcripts, since all of the isolated RNA had been reverse transcribed. Method: immunoSEQ multiplex PCR; TCRdb's copy keeps in-frame clones and lacks some. The repertoire holds more than 300,000 clones, 7.5% to 9% seen once, with more than 0.4% in the top ten. CD45RO/CCR7/CD25/CD127/CD95/CD27 sorting isolated CD4+ naive, central memory, regulatory and stem cell-like memory cells. This chain connects TRBV7-2 to TRBJ2-3; D might be TRBD2 (6 bases). What was sequenced was central memory CD4+ T cells from blood. The sequence was collected from a woman under 30 in good health. This CDR3 reads CASSSGGAADTQYF. The CDR3 DNA reads TGTGCCAGCAGCTCTGGCGGGGCCGCAGATACGCAGTATTTT.